One sample yielded the 11 T cell receptor beta chains listed below, sequenced in a study of T-cell memory formation after mild COVID-19. TCRdb itself ran the 5' RACE reads through MiXCR, one entry per CDR3 protein. The table shows under 400,000 distinct CDR3 sequences, with 20% to 25% occurring only once. Sequences were obtained from PBMCs or a T cell subset sorted from them (not recorded which). These receptors were taken from an adult woman who had mild COVID-19 (a few samples of this study predate the infection). Cell type and time point are not known.

V gene TRBV18 combines with J gene TRBJ1-1; 8 bases are a match to TRBD1. Looked up from germline, CDR1 is KGHSH and CDR2 is LQKENI. V was clipped by 5 bases and J by 0 bases; unmatched bases: 2. This CDR3 spans 14 amino acids. CDR3 coding DNA: TGTGCCAGCTCAGGGACAGGAATGAACACTGAAGCTTTCTTT. Protein sequence: CASSGTGMNTEAFF.

The chain links TRBV3-1 to TRBJ2-1; 7 bases line up with TRBD1. V lost 4 bases, J lost 2 bases, and 5 bases stayed unmatched. CDR3 length: 15 residues. Germline V lookup: CDR1 LGHDT, CDR2 YNNKEL (reference sequence). DNA for the CDR3: TGTGCCAGCAGCCCCCCCGGGACAGCCTACAATGAGCAGTTCTTC. It specifies CASSPPGTAYNEQFF.

The genes are TRBV6-2 or TRBV6-3 and TRBJ2-7, with D tentatively TRBD1 or TRBD2 (7 bases each). This CDR3 region has 14 residues. Germline loops: CDR1 MNHEY, CDR2 SVGEGT. Trimming shortened V by 6 bases and J by 2 bases, and 14 bases separated the two germline ends. The CDR3 DNA follows: TGTGCCAGCAGCCAGGGGGGGAGACCCTACGAGCAGTACTTC. Its protein product is CASSQGGRPYEQYF.

The sample holds a few counts of this clonotype. Here the CDR3 DNA reads TGCGCCAGCAGCTTGCGGCAGGGCACTGAAGCTTTCTTT. Translating it yields CASSLRQGTEAFF. V and J are TRBV5-1 and TRBJ1-1; D is possibly TRBD1 (5 bases). CDR3 length: 13 amino acids. The germline V gene encodes CDR1 SGHRS and CDR2 YFSETQ. Trimming left V 1 base short and J 4 bases short, with 8 bases between. The whole variable domain, remainder taken from reference TRBV5-1 and TRBJ1-1, is KAGVTQTPRYLIKTRGQQVTLSCSPISGHRSVSWYQQTPGQGLQFLFEYFSETQRNKGNFPGRFSGRQFSNSRSEMNVSTLELGDSALYLCASSLRQGTEAFFGQGTRLTVV.

This chain connects TRBV24-1 to TRBJ2-1; 15 bases map to TRBD2. The germline V gene has CDR1 KGHDR and CDR2 SFDVKD. The CDR3 spans 16 residues. V was pared by 4 bases and J by 7 bases, with 4 bases of the junction left unmatched. In DNA form, the CDR3 reads TGTGCCACCAGTGAAGGAGGACTAGCGGGAGGGAATGAGCAGTTCTTC. This gives the protein CATSEGGLAGGNEQFF.

This clonotype has a handful of counts. The chain couples TRBV18 to TRBJ2-5; 7 nucleotides align to TRBD2. Germline-derived CDR1 and CDR2 are KGHSH and LQKENI. V shed 4 bases, J shed 1 base, and the junction held 3 bases outside the gene matches. This CDR3 region has 14 residues. CDR3 sequence: CASSRLAAQETQYF. In DNA, the CDR3 is TGTGCCAGCTCACGCCTAGCGGCCCAAGAGACCCAGTACTTC.

A few counts support this clonotype. The J gene is TRBJ2-3, the V gene TRBV20-1; a possible D gene is TRBD1 (5 bases). Trimming left V 6 bases short and J 2 bases short, with 15 bases between. The germline V gene has CDR1 DFQATT and CDR2 SNEGSKA (reference sequence). CDR3 length equals 14 residues. The CDR3 region is CSAPRQSSTDTQYF. As DNA, the CDR3 is TGCAGTGCCCCTAGACAGAGCTCCACAGATACGCAGTATTTT.

The gene calls are TRBV4-3 and TRBJ2-6; no reliable D call. The V gene lost 0 bases and the J gene lost 0 bases, with 9 bases spanning the gap. The CDR3 covers 17 residues. Germline CDR1 reads LGHNA; CDR2 reads YSLEER. The CDR3 DNA follows: TGCGCCAGCAGCCAAGAACGGTCCGGCTCTGGGGCCAACGTCCTGACTTTC. Protein sequence: CASSQERSGSGANVLTF.

This chain connects TRBV5-1 to TRBJ1-2; weak D call: TRBD1 (5 bases). The V gene's germline CDR1 is SGHRS and CDR2 YFSETQ. Trimming removed 0 bases at V and 4 bases at J, with 7 bases between. The CDR3 spans 13 residues. CDR3 sequence reads: CASSLAGGYGYTF. Written as DNA, the CDR3 is TGCGCCAGCAGCTTGGCGGGGGGCTATGGCTACACCTTC.

The rearrangement links TRBV19 to TRBJ2-1; the match to TRBD2 covers 9 bases. Per germline, CDR1 LNHDA and CDR2 SQIVND (reference sequence). The trim removed 5 bases at V and 0 bases at J, leaving 2 bases unmatched. This CDR3 spans 15 amino acids. Here the CDR3 reads CASSGREGSYNEQFF. CDR3 DNA sequence: TGTGCCAGTAGTGGGCGGGAGGGCTCCTACAATGAGCAGTTCTTC.

The V and J genes are TRBV7-3 and TRBJ2-5; possibly TRBD2 for D (5 bases). Germline V gives CDR1 SGHTA, CDR2 FQGTGA. Trimming pared 1 base from V and 2 bases from J, leaving 14 bases between. This CDR3 comprises 16 residues. CDR3 nucleotide sequence: TGTGCCAGCAGCTTAAGCGCGGGTGGTGGGCAAGAGACCCAGTACTTC. Translating gives CASSLSAGGGQETQYF.